This is a list of T cell receptor beta chains from one sample in a study of identical twins. TCRdb re-derived calls from the 5' RACE reads in MiXCR, one entry per CDR3 protein. The sample yields some 270,000 distinct CDR3 sequences, about 8% seen once. These records were also assigned to another study, of yellow fever vaccine responses in identical twins.

What was sequenced was CD8+ T cells sorted from blood. These TCRs come from a woman between 18 and 29 years old in good health. Each CDR3 is given with its conserved first and last residue. The D gene is left open where the match is weak. For some rows the clone size is stated as once, few or many, or as a class when expanded; others skip it.

d_call	v_call	j_call	clone_size	cdr3_nt	cdr3_aa
-	TRBV7-9	TRBJ1-4	many	TGTGCCAGCAGCTTGACATCCACCTGGAGTGAAAAACTGTTTTTT	CASSLTSTWSEKLFF
-	TRBV29-1	TRBJ2-1	many	TGCAGCTCGCACGAAGGAGAGTCCCTCCCACAGTTCTTC	CSSHEGESLPQFF
TRBD2	TRBV7-8	TRBJ2-5	many	TGTGCCAGCCTCCCGGCGGGGGGACAAGAGACCCAGTACTTC	CASLPAGGQETQYF
-	TRBV5-4	TRBJ2-7	few	TGTGCCAGCAGCTTGGACTCGGAATACGAGCAGTACTTC	CASSLDSEYEQYF
-	TRBV27	TRBJ2-2	few	TGTGCCAGCTATGGACACTCAAAACCCGGGGAGCTGTTTTTT	CASYGHSKPGELFF
TRBD2	TRBV3-1	TRBJ2-3	many	TGTGCCAGCAGCCAAGCGAGCGGGGGACCCACAGATACGCAGTATTTT	CASSQASGGPTDTQYF
-	TRBV3-1	TRBJ2-1	-	TGTGCCAGCAGCCAATTCGTCGCACAGCCCCAGAGCTCCTACAATGAGCAGTTCTTC	CASSQFVAQPQSSYNEQFF
-	TRBV12-3/TRBV12-4	TRBJ2-1	many	TGTGCCAGCAGCCACGGCGAACTCGCGTTTTACAATGAGCAGTTCTTC	CASSHGELAFYNEQFF
TRBD1	TRBV4-1	TRBJ2-3	-	TGCGCCAGCAGCCAAGCCCCAGGGGGCCCGACAGATACGCAGTATTTT	CASSQAPGGPTDTQYF
-	TRBV27	TRBJ2-7	-	TGTGCCAGCAGTTTGGGTCTACGCCTCGAGCAGTACTTC	CASSLGLRLEQYF
-	TRBV12-3/TRBV12-4	TRBJ2-7	-	TGTGCCAGCAGTACCGGACGGGAGTCCTACGAGCAGTACTTC	CASSTGRESYEQYF
TRBD2	TRBV27	TRBJ2-7	many	TGTGCCAGCAGCCCGGGACTACAGTTCTACGAGCAGTACTTC	CASSPGLQFYEQYF
-	TRBV24-1	TRBJ1-5	-	TGTGCCACCAGTGATACCAACGACCTTCAGCCCCAGCATTTT	CATSDTNDLQPQHF
TRBD1	TRBV23-1	TRBJ2-3	-	TGCGCCAGCAAAACGAACGAAATCGACAGGGCTCCCCGACCCCGGGACACAGATACGCAGTATTTT	CASKTNEIDRAPRPRDTDTQYF
-	TRBV10-3	TRBJ1-2	-	TGTGCCATCAGTGCCCCCCCCGGGAACTATGGCTACACCTTC	CAISAPPGNYGYTF
TRBD1	TRBV20-1	TRBJ2-5	-	TGCAGTGCCCGACAGGGAGAGACCCAGTACTTC	CSARQGETQYF
-	TRBV10-3	TRBJ2-3	-	TGTGCCATCAGCGTCTCAAGAGGGCAAGATACGCAGTATTTT	CAISVSRGQDTQYF
-	TRBV20-1	TRBJ2-7	few	TGCAGTGCTAGAGATAATGCTTCCCCGGTCTACGAGCAGTACTTC	CSARDNASPVYEQYF
TRBD2	TRBV20-1	TRBJ2-7	-	TGCAGTGTATTGACGTTAGCGGGAGTTTCCTACGAGCAGTACTTC	CSVLTLAGVSYEQYF
TRBD2	TRBV20-1	TRBJ2-1	few	TGCAGTGCTAGAGGGCTAGCGGGGGACTACAATGAGCAGTTCTTC	CSARGLAGDYNEQFF
TRBD1	TRBV19	TRBJ2-5	few	TGTGCCAGTAGTACAGGACAGGGACTGAGGGAGACCCAGTACTTC	CASSTGQGLRETQYF
-	TRBV7-8	TRBJ2-3	few	TGTGCCAGCAGCTTCGACCTTGGGGCCCAGGAAAACACAGATACGCAGTATTTT	CASSFDLGAQENTDTQYF
TRBD2	TRBV12-3/TRBV12-4	TRBJ2-7	many	TGTGCCAGCAGGTCGACTAGCGGGAGCGGCGAGCAGTACTTC	CASRSTSGSGEQYF
TRBD2	TRBV5-1	TRBJ2-5	few	TGCGCCAGCAGCGATAGCGGGAGTGGGGAGACCCAGTACTTC	CASSDSGSGETQYF